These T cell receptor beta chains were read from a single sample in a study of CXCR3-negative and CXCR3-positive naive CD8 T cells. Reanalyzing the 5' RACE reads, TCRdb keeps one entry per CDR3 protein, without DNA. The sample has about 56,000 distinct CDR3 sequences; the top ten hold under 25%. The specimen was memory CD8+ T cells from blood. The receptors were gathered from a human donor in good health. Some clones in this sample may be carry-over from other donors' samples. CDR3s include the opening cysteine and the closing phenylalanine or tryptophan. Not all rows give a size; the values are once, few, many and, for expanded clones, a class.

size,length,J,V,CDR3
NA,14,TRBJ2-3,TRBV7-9,CASSLVALTDTQYF
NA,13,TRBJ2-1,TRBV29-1,CSVGLAGNNEQFF
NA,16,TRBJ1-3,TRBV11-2,CASSLTGRTGGNTIYF
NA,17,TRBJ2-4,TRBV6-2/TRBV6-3,CASSPTGTREAKNIQYF
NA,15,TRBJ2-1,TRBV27,CASSLAGVSYNEQFF
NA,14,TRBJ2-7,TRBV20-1,CSARPGTGGYEQYF
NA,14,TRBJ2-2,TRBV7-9,CASSNDRLAGELFF
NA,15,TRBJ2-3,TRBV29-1,CSVEVWTGGTDTQYF
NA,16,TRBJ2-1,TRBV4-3,CASSQDWQGAYNEQFF
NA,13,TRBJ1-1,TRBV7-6,CASSKGGDTEAFF
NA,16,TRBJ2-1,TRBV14,CASSQDRSLRRGEQFF
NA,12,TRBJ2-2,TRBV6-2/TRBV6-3,CASSSSLRELFF
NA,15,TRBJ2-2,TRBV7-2,CASGTGLSGTGELFF
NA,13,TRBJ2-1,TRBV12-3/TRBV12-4,CASSFSLSNEQFF
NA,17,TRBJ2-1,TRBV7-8,CASSPPEAGGPGNEQFF
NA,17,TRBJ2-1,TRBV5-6,CASSRRFRRGLYNEQFF
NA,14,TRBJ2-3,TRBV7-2,CASSPDPGTDTQYF
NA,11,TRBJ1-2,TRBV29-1,CSGVEGAGYTF
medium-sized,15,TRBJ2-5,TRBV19,CASSRPPVPQETQYF
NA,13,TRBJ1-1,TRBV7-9,CASSSGRATEAFF
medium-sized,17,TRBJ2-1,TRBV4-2,CASSQSGASGAYNEQFF
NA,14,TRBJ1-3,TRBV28,CASSFAGIGNTIYF
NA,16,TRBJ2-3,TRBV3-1,CASSQDRGASTDTQYF
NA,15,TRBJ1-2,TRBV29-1,CSVESWGEANYGYTF